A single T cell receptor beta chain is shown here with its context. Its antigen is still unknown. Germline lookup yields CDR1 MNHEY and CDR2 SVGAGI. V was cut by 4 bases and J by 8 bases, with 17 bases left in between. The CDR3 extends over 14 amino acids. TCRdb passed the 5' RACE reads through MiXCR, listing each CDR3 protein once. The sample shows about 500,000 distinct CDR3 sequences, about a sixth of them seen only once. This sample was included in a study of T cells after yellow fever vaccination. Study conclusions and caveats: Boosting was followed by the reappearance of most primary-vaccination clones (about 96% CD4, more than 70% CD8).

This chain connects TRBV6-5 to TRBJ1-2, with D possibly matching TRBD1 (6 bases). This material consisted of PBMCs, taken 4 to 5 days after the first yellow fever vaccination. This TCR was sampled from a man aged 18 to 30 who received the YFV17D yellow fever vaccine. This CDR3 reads CASSLEGRGAGYTF. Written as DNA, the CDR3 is TGTGCCAGCAGTTTGGAAGGTCGGGGGGCCGGCTACACCTTC.